These 15 T cell receptor beta chains originate from one sample sequenced in a study of beta chain features in type 1 diabetes. General study results and limits: A moderate, significant TCRB CDR3 shortening appeared in type 1 diabetes across four CD4+ subsets.

The isolated RNA, all of it, was reverse transcribed, so expressed TCRB transcripts were what got sequenced. Here immunoSEQ multiplex PCR was the method, and the copy in TCRdb shows in-frame clones only, minus some. This sample has approximately 600,000 clones, with 9.5% to 15% found just once. Antigens for these TCRs are unknown. Sequencing input: naive CD4+ T cells from blood. The receptors come from a man aged 25 to 40 with type 1 diabetes.

V is TRBV7-2 and J is TRBJ2-7; D uncertain. The length of the CDR3 is 13 residues. V gave up 5 bases and J gave up 4 bases, with 12 bases separating them. The V gene's germline CDR1 is SGHTA and CDR2 FQGNSA. The CDR3 spells CASSPDFHYEQYF. For the CDR3, the DNA is TGTGCCAGCAGCCCCGACTTTCATTACGAGCAGTACTTC.

This clone was observed a few times. The CDR3: CASSRTPGAETQYF. Here the CDR3 DNA reads TGTGCCAGCAGCCGGACCCCGGGAGCAGAGACCCAGTACTTC. This chain joins TRBV7-2 and TRBJ2-5, with D tentatively TRBD2 (6 bases). The CDR3 consists of 14 residues. The ends were cut back, 5 bases at V and 4 bases at J, with 14 bases in the middle. Per the germline V gene, CDR1 is SGHTA and CDR2 is FQGNSA.

This clone was detected a few times. The chain combines TRBV5-6 with TRBJ2-7, with D perhaps TRBD1 (5 bases). The CDR3 runs to 14 residues. The germline V and J ends were trimmed by 0 bases and 0 bases, with 7 bases remaining between them. CDR1 is SGHDT and CDR2 is YYEEEE in the germline V gene. Written as DNA, the CDR3 is TGTGCCAGCAGCTTGGCAGGGCTCTCCTACGAGCAGTACTTC. Encoded protein: CASSLAGLSYEQYF.

Of note for this clone: A read error may explain this, as a much larger clone is one base away. The chain combines TRBV5-1 with TRBJ2-3, with TRBD2 identical over 13 bases. Germline CDR1 reads SGHRS; CDR2 reads YFSETQ. J gave up 4 bases and V 4 bases, and 3 bases lay outside the gene matches. The CDR3 runs to 15 residues. The DNA of the CDR3 is TGCGCCAGCAGCCCGGGACTAGCGGGGTCAGATACGCAGTATTTT. This gives the protein CASSPGLAGSDTQYF.

The V and J genes are TRBV23-1 and TRBJ2-5; 7 bases map to TRBD2. TRBV23-1 is classed as an ORF, of uncertain function. The CDR3 has 12 amino acids. Trimming removed 8 bases from V and 5 bases from J; junction bases left unmatched: 5. CDR3: CASSSGEETQYF. The CDR3 DNA reads as TGCGCCAGCTCCAGCGGGGAGGAGACCCAGTACTTC.

Remarks on this clone: A junction end diverges from the germline sequence, so it may reflect a read error. This chain links TRBV5-6 with TRBJ1-4; TRBD1 matches 10 bases. The CDR3 covers 15 residues. CDR1 is SGHDT, CDR2 YYEEEE, per germline. In nucleotides, the CDR3 is TGTGCCAGCAGCCTGGAACCGGGACAGGGGCTACGATTTCTTTTT. Its translation is CASSLEPGQGLRFLF.

This chain links TRBV9 with TRBJ2-7; 7 bases line up with TRBD1. The CDR3 has 14 amino acids. The J segment lost 6 bases and the V segment lost 2 bases, leaving 8 bases of the junction unmatched. The germline CDR1 and CDR2 sequences are SGDLS and YYNGEE. CDR3 nucleotides: TGTGCCAGCAGCGTGACAGGGATTGGTGCCGAGCAGTACTTC. Protein sequence: CASSVTGIGAEQYF. Variable domain in full (rest from reference TRBV9 and TRBJ2-7): DSGVTQTPKHLITATGQRVTLRCSPRSGDLSVYWYQQSLDQGLQFLIQYYNGEERAKGNILERFSAQQFPDLHSELNLSSLELGDSALYFCASSVTGIGAEQYFGPGTRLTVT.

This clone was counted between two and nine times. The CDR3 sequence is CASSRFWVAGELFF. As DNA, the CDR3 is TGTGCCAGCAGCCGTTTCTGGGTCGCCGGGGAGCTGTTTTTT. The genes are TRBV5-6 and TRBJ2-2; D gene uncertain. The CDR3 contains 14 residues. V lost 4 bases, J lost 6 bases, and 13 bases lay in between. CDR1 is SGHDT, CDR2 YYEEEE, per germline.

This clone was counted between two and nine times. The CDR3 DNA reads as TGTGCCAGCAGCCTGGACGGATACTCTGGAAACACCATATATTTT. Translating it yields CASSLDGYSGNTIYF. V usage is TRBV7-8 and J usage is TRBJ1-3; D not certain. Germline CDR1 and CDR2: SGHVS and FQNEAQ. This CDR3 region has 15 residues. V lost 5 bases, J lost 0 bases, and 11 bases lay in between.

This clone has a handful of counts. The chain uses TRBV19 and TRBJ2-5; weak D call: TRBD2 (6 bases). Trimming removed 3 bases from V and 3 bases from J, with 8 bases in between. The CDR3 has 13 amino acids. Germline CDR1 LNHDA, CDR2 SQIVND (reference sequence). The CDR3 sequence: CASSMRREETQYF. CDR3 DNA sequence: TGTGCCAGTAGTATGAGGAGGGAAGAGACCCAGTACTTC. Based on the CDR3 plus reference TRBV19 and TRBJ2-5, the full variable domain is DGGITQSPKYLFRKEGQNVTLSCEQNLNHDAMYWYRQDPGQGLRLIYYSQIVNDFQKGDIAEGYSVSREKKESFPLTVTSAQKNPTAFYLCASSMRREETQYFGPGTRLLVL.

This rearrangement joins TRBV7-3 to TRBJ1-1; D uncertain. This CDR3 comprises 14 residues. V lost 3 bases, J lost 3 bases, and 11 bases lay in between. Germline V gives CDR1 SGHTA, CDR2 FQGTGA. This CDR3 reads CASSFVHGDTEAFF. The CDR3 DNA is TGTGCCAGCAGCTTCGTCCACGGAGACACTGAAGCTTTCTTT.

The table lists this clone with a few counts. Different DNA sequences within this sample yield the same CDR3. The genes are TRBV27 and TRBJ1-2, with 7 positions matching TRBD1. This CDR3 has 13 residues. V shed 3 bases and J 2 bases; nucleotides not matched to a gene: 0. CDR1 and CDR2 from the germline V gene are MNHEY and SMNVEV (reference sequence). CDR3 sequence reads: CASSLTGNYGYTF. The CDR3 bases are TGTGCCAGCAGTTTGACAGGGAACTATGGCTACACCTTC.

A word on this clone: The junction does not match germline at one end; this may be a read error. V is TRBV7-7 and J is TRBJ2-2, with D perhaps TRBD2 (5 bases). Looked up from germline, CDR1 is SSHAT and CDR2 is FNYEAQ (reference sequence). This CDR3 contains 17 residues. The CDR3 region has the DNA TGTGCTAGCAGTCCCACTGGGCCCGCCCCGGGGACCGGGGAGCTGTTTTTT. Translating it yields CASSPTGPAPGTGELFF.

This clone was picked up a small number of times. This chain connects TRBV30 to TRBJ1-5; D not certain. V dropped 3 bases and J dropped 0 bases, with 6 bases sitting between them. The CDR3 contains 13 residues. Germline loops: CDR1 GTSNPN, CDR2 SVGIG (reference sequence). The CDR3 coding sequence is TGTGCCTGGAGCCTTAGTAGCAATCAGCCCCAGCATTTT. It encodes CAWSLSSNQPQHF. The whole variable domain, filled in from reference TRBV30 and TRBJ1-5, reads SQTIHQWPATLVQPVGSPLSLECTVEGTSNPNLYWYRQAAGRGLQLLFYSVGIGQISSEVPQNLSASRPQDRQFILSSKKLLLSDSGFYLCAWSLSSNQPQHFGDGTRLSIL.

This clone was observed a handful of times. The chain has TRBV4-1 and TRBJ1-1; D is perhaps TRBD1 (5 bases). This CDR3 is built from 16 residues. Germline CDR1 and CDR2: MGHRA and YSYEKL. V lost 3 bases and J lost 1, with 15 bases in between. The DNA of the CDR3 is TGCGCCAGCAGCCATTCCCGGCCTCAGGGGAACACTGAAGCTTTCTTT. Translation: CASSHSRPQGNTEAFF.